This T cell receptor beta chain was documented in a study of T cells expressing NK-cell markers. Study background: CD3+CD56+NKG2C+, CD3+CD56+NKG2C- and CD3+CD56-NKG2C+ T cells, once sorted, supplied the TCR beta repertoires. HCMV seropositivity characterized seven of the eight sequenced donors, and seronegativity one.

This CDR3 is built from 14 residues. The germline gives CDR1 SNHLY, CDR2 FYNNEI. TCRdb processed the 5' RACE reads again and assigns one entry to each CDR3 protein, with no DNA. This table holds some 190,000 distinct CDR3 sequences. The origin of this receptor is a man aged 18-70 years in good health. The specimen sequenced was blood T cells: a sorted CD56 or NKG2C T cell subset, CD4+ or CD8+ T cells, or bulk PBMC T cells (not recorded which). The chain joins TRBV2 to TRBJ2-1; TCRdb outputs TRBD1, but without DNA this stays unchecked. The CDR3 spells CASSEYREYNEQFF.